This T cell receptor beta chain appears in the sequencing data of a study of early T cells in non-severe SARS-CoV-2 infection. Across the study: Chains were unpaired, as sequencing was done on bulk RNA from unsorted whole blood.

The table lists this clonotype with many counts. The TCR library protocol attached unique molecular identifiers to the individual cDNA molecules. TCRdb re-analysed the 5' RACE reads in MiXCR, keeping a single row per CDR3 protein. The sample has tens of thousands of distinct CDR3 sequences, roughly 5% seen once. The sequence was collected from an adult who was a healthcare worker with PCR-confirmed SARS-CoV-2 infection or an uninfected control (not recorded which). The sample here was whole blood, taken at baseline.

Written as DNA, the CDR3 is TGTGCCACCAGTGATTTGCGATCGGAAGGCTACACCTTC. This encodes CATSDLRSEGYTF. V usage is TRBV24-1 and J usage is TRBJ1-2; no clear D. This CDR3 comprises 13 residues. V was cut by 0 bases and J by 8 bases, with 9 bases left in between. CDR1 is KGHDR and CDR2 is SFDVKD in the germline V gene.